The rows below give T cell receptor beta chains drawn from one sample of a study of Ad26.COV2.S vaccination and SARS-CoV-2 variants. Libraries were prepared by immunoSEQ multiplex PCR; TCRdb keeps only in-frame clonotypes and omits some of them. The repertoire holds just over 350,000 clones, with more than 75% as singletons. Material: peripheral blood, obtained in a trial of Ad26.COV2.S vaccine versus placebo. These receptors were obtained from a person aged 18-65 years who received the Ad26.COV2.S COVID-19 vaccine or a placebo. CDR3s include the opening cysteine and the closing phenylalanine or tryptophan.

V gene	J gene	CDR3 protein
TRBV10-3	TRBJ2-5	CAIMGGTEETQYF
TRBV29-1	TRBJ1-1	CSVELQGGNTEAFF
TRBV3-1/TRBV3-2	TRBJ2-2	CASSLGTGDGELFF
TRBV7-6	TRBJ2-3	CASSSRTGWGVGTDTQYF
TRBV10-3	TRBJ2-3	CAISDPGLADETSTDTQYF
TRBV15	TRBJ2-5	CASSDRGGRQRETQYF
TRBV15	TRBJ2-1	CATSVSGGADVNEQFF
TRBV11-2	TRBJ2-7	CASSFLLAGVGVYEQYF
TRBV13	TRBJ1-1	CASSSRVDPEAFF
TRBV13	TRBJ2-7	CASSLGLTASYEQYF
TRBV5-1	TRBJ2-7	CASSLAQVSYEQYF
TRBV19	TRBJ2-4	CASSIGGADKNIQYF
TRBV5-6	TRBJ1-1	CASLGGGRAFF
TRBV14	TRBJ2-1	CASSAAGGYNEQFF
TRBV7-9	TRBJ1-6	CASSVSYNSPLHF
TRBV29-1	TRBJ2-1	CSVRRSSNEQFF
TRBV6-5	TRBJ2-1	CASSYRDTHNEQFF
TRBV2	TRBJ2-5	CASSERSGSYQETQYF
TRBV5-6	TRBJ1-2	CASSLQGGYGYTF
TRBV18	TRBJ2-7	CASSPRQGALEQYF
TRBV5-8	TRBJ2-1	CASKPQNGVEQFF
TRBV7-9	TRBJ1-2	CASSPLRPGSYGYTF
TRBV18	TRBJ2-5	CASSAGQAQETQYF
TRBV29-1	TRBJ1-1	CSGGPVTEAFF
TRBV24-1	TRBJ2-3	CATSDPVRLEGADTQYF
TRBV27	TRBJ2-1	CASSRLSDGSQYNEQFF
TRBV5-1	TRBJ2-7	CASSLPGLADYEQYF
TRBV2	TRBJ2-4	CASGLNEGYIQYF
TRBV25-1	TRBJ1-2	CASSGTGGRSYGYTF
TRBV6-2/TRBV6-3	TRBJ2-6	CASSYPTGASSGANVLTF
TRBV4-1	TRBJ1-3	CASSLREGPENTIYF
TRBV7-2	TRBJ1-2	CASSLAGGGGYTF
TRBV5-1	TRBJ2-1	CASSLTLQGPYNEQFF
TRBV25-1	TRBJ2-2	CASSDPGQGTTGELFF
TRBV5-1	TRBJ1-2	CASSLPDRGYYGYTF
TRBV2	TRBJ2-7	CASSDFPSGNQNYEQYF